The clone carrying this T cell receptor beta chain showed up just a few times. Its specificity is unknown. This sample is drawn from a study of T cell responses to AZD1222 COVID-19 vaccine. V was shortened by 5 bases and J by 4 bases, with 16 bases between the two germline ends. This CDR3 has 16 amino acids. Germline values: CDR1 SGHKS, CDR2 YYEKEE (reference sequence). Study results and limitations: Clonal diversity may have been underestimated, and the donors were mostly white British, with more females than males.

Generated by immunoSEQ multiplex PCR, the TCRdb table keeps only in-frame clones and is missing some. The table lists about 83,000 clones, 88% of them singletons. This TCR derives from an adult in good health. V is TRBV5-5 and J is TRBJ1-6, with TRBD1 as a possible D gene (6 bases). The sequencing used peripheral blood, collected on day 0 of MenACWY control vaccination. CDR3 DNA sequence: TGTGCCAGCAGTTCGGTCCCCGGGACATATAATTCACCCCTCCACTTT. Its translation: CASSSVPGTYNSPLHF.